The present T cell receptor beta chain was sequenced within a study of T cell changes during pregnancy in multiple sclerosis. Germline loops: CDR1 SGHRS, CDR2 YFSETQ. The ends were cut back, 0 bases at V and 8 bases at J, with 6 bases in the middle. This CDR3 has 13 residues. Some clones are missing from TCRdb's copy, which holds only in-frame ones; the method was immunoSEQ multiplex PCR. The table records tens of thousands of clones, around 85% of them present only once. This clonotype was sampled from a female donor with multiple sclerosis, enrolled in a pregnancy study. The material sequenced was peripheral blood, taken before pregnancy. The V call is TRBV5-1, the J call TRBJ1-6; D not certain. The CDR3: CASSLAVDSPLHF. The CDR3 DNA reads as TGCGCCAGCAGCTTGGCCGTTGATTCACCCCTCCACTTT.